Shown below are 22 T cell receptor beta chains from a single sample sequenced in a study of cytomegalovirus exposure and HLA in healthy donors. PCR primers comprised 60 Vbeta and 13 Jbeta primers. Here immunoSEQ multiplex PCR was the method, and the copy in TCRdb shows in-frame clones only, minus some. Its clone listing holds 40,000 to 45,000 clones. The sequenced material came from PBMCs. The source of these receptors is a woman between 25 and 40 years old in good health and CMV-seronegative.

This chain joins TRBV30 and TRBJ2-1; unclear D gene. Germline V gene data show CDR1 as GTSNPN and CDR2 as SVGIG (reference sequence). The V end lost 2 bases, the J end lost 9 bases, and 11 bases lay between the germline ends. The CDR3 spans 12 residues. In DNA form, the CDR3 reads TGTGCCTGGAGTATGACTCTACCTGAGCAGTTCTTC. It yields the protein CAWSMTLPEQFF. The full variable domain, its missing parts supplied by reference TRBV30 and TRBJ2-1, is SQTIHQWPATLVQPVGSPLSLECTVEGTSNPNLYWYRQAAGRGLQLLFYSVGIGQISSEVPQNLSASRPQDRQFILSSKKLLLSDSGFYLCAWSMTLPEQFFGPGTRLTVL.

In nucleotides, the CDR3 is TGTGCCAGCAGGTCTAGCATGAACACTGAAGCTTTCTTT. This translates into CASRSSMNTEAFF. The V and J genes are TRBV2 and TRBJ1-1; no firm D call. The CDR3 has 13 amino acids. The germline CDR1 and CDR2 sequences are SNHLY and FYNNEI. The V end lost 6 bases, the J end lost 0 bases, and 8 bases lay between the germline ends. Combining the CDR3 with reference TRBV2 and TRBJ1-1 gives the whole variable domain EPEVTQTPSHQVTQMGQEVILRCVPISNHLYFYWYRQILGQKVEFLVSFYNNEISEKSEIFDDQFSVERPDGSNFTLKIRSTKLEDSAMYFCASRSSMNTEAFFGQGTRLTVV.

The V gene is TRBV2, the J gene TRBJ2-5, with D uncertain. The V gene's germline CDR1 is SNHLY and CDR2 FYNNEI. Trimming left V 8 bases short and J 3 bases short, with 19 bases between. This CDR3 has 15 residues. DNA of the CDR3: TGTGCCAGCGGCCAAGGAGTGGCGGTGGAAGAGACCCAGTACTTC. Protein: CASGQGVAVEETQYF.

The CDR3 sequence: CSVRPAGGNEQYF. CDR3 sequence (DNA): TGCAGCGTTCGACCTGCAGGGGGGAACGAGCAGTACTTC. This chain links TRBV29-1 with TRBJ2-7, with D maybe TRBD1 (7 bases). CDR3 size: 13 residues. Trimming pared 5 bases from V and 5 bases from J, leaving 16 bases between. Germline-derived CDR1 and CDR2 are SQVTM and ANQGSEA.

V gene TRBV7-2 combines with J gene TRBJ2-3, with 12 bases identical to TRBD2. This CDR3 contains 16 residues. Trimming cost V 5 bases and J 5 bases; bases outside gene matches: 8. The germline CDR1 and CDR2 sequences are SGHTA and FQGNSA. DNA for the CDR3: TGTGCCAGCAGCCCCCGCCTAGCGGGAGGGCGAGATACGCAGTATTTT. It specifies CASSPRLAGGRDTQYF.

This sequence joins TRBV5-1 and TRBJ1-5, with TRBD1 matching over 10 bases. Per the germline V gene, CDR1 is SGHRS and CDR2 is YFSETQ. There are 15 residues in the CDR3. The V gene end was trimmed by 3 bases and the J gene end by 5 bases; junction bases not matched to a gene: 5. CDR3 residues: CASSWTGGKDQPQHF. CDR3 bases: TGCGCCAGCAGCTGGACAGGGGGGAAGGATCAGCCCCAGCATTTT.

V is TRBV7-7 and J is TRBJ2-2; 13 nucleotides align to TRBD2. CDR1 is SSHAT and CDR2 is FNYEAQ in the germline V gene (reference sequence). The CDR3 spans 17 residues. The trim removed 3 bases at V and 5 bases at J, leaving 6 bases unmatched. CDR3 bases: TGTGCCAGCAGCTTCGGACTAGCGGGAGTTGGGACCGGGGAGCTGTTTTTT. Protein: CASSFGLAGVGTGELFF.

The V gene is TRBV7-9, the J gene TRBJ2-7; 8 bases match TRBD1. Germline trimming cut 7 bases from V and 4 bases from J; bases unmatched to any gene: 6. The CDR3 runs 13 residues. CDR1 and CDR2 from the germline V gene are SEHNR and FQNEAQ (reference sequence). This CDR3 reads CASTTRQGYEQYF. CDR3 bases: TGTGCCAGCACCACCAGACAGGGGTACGAGCAGTACTTC. The full variable domain, in which reference TRBV7-9 and TRBJ2-7 provide the parts outside the CDR3, is DTGVSQNPRHKITKRGQNVTFRCDPISEHNRLYWYRQTLGQGPEFLTYFQNEAQLEKSRLLSDRFSAERPKGSFSTLEIQRTEQGDSAMYLCASTTRQGYEQYFGPGTRLTVT.

As DNA, the CDR3 is TGTGCCAGCAGCGTCAAAACCGGGACAGGGAGGCCCGGGGAGCTGTTTTTT. Its translation is CASSVKTGTGRPGELFF. This chain uses TRBV9 with TRBJ2-2; 9 bases match TRBD1. V shed 2 bases and J 6 bases; nucleotides not matched to a gene: 11. Germline assignment: CDR1 SGDLS and CDR2 YYNGEE. CDR3 length equals 17 residues.

Of note for this clone: The sample has other DNA sequences that encode this CDR3 too. The CDR3 DNA reads TGCAGTGCCACGGGCTATGGCTACACCTTC. Residues: CSATGYGYTF. V is TRBV20-1 and J is TRBJ1-2; no firm D call. Germline values: CDR1 DFQATT, CDR2 SNEGSKA (reference sequence). V lost 6 bases to trimming and J lost 4 bases, with 6 bases between them. The CDR3 is 10 residues long.

The V and J genes are TRBV4-2 and TRBJ1-5; 7 bases are shared with TRBD1. J was trimmed by 7 bases and V by 0 bases; bases with no gene match: 6. The germline V gene has CDR1 LGHNA and CDR2 YNFKEQ. There are 15 residues in the CDR3. In DNA, the CDR3 is TGTGCCAGCAGCCAAGATTCGAACAGGGGCCAGCCCCAGCATTTT. It encodes CASSQDSNRGQPQHF.

The V call is TRBV7-9, the J call TRBJ2-2; D call uncertain. Between the trimmed V and J ends, which lost 5 bases and 3 bases, there was a span of 13 bases. The CDR3 is 15 residues long. The germline V gene encodes CDR1 SEHNR and CDR2 FQNEAQ (reference sequence). In DNA form, the CDR3 reads TGTGCCAGCAGCGCCGACTTGGAGTACACCGGGGAGCTGTTTTTT. It specifies CASSADLEYTGELFF.

The chain links TRBV9 to TRBJ2-3, with a weak D call TRBD2 (6 bases). Germline V gene lookup returns CDR1 SGDLS and CDR2 YYNGEE. The V and J ends lost 0 bases and 10 bases respectively, with 18 bases between them. This CDR3 region has 15 residues. DNA of the CDR3: TGTGCCAGCAGCGTAGGGGGGGACGCAATTCGTCCGCAGTATTTT. This codes for CASSVGGDAIRPQYF.

The chain is built from TRBV6-1 and TRBJ2-1, with TRBD2 matching 8 bases. V gave up 4 bases and J gave up 8 bases; unmatched junction bases: 7. Germline CDR1 is MNHNS and CDR2 is SASEGT. The length of the CDR3 is 14 residues. CDR3 residues: CASSVGSGVYEQFF. In DNA, the CDR3 is TGTGCCAGCAGTGTTGGTAGCGGGGTCTATGAGCAGTTCTTC.

The J gene is TRBJ2-2, the V gene TRBV6-5, with a possible D match to TRBD1 (5 bases). The V and J ends lost 7 bases and 2 bases respectively, with 14 bases between them. This CDR3 spans 15 amino acids. CDR1 and CDR2 (germline): MNHEY, SVGAGI. CDR3 coding DNA: TGTGCCAGCACTTTAGGGGAATTAAACACCGGGGAGCTGTTTTTT. Protein sequence: CASTLGELNTGELFF.

The chain employs TRBV18 and TRBJ2-5; D is unresolved. With 2 bases removed from V and 4 bases from J, the gap between germline ends came to 5 bases. The germline CDR1 and CDR2 sequences are KGHSH and LQKENI. The CDR3 loop spans 12 amino acids. The CDR3 coding sequence is TGTGCCAGCTCACCAAGGAGAGAGACCCAGTACTTC. Its translation: CASSPRRETQYF.

The V gene is TRBV5-1, the J gene TRBJ2-3; D is unclear. This CDR3 has 15 residues. Between the trimmed V and J ends, which lost 0 bases and 7 bases, there was a span of 15 bases. Germline CDR1 SGHRS, CDR2 YFSETQ. CDR3 loop: CASSLAPDSRNTQYF. In DNA form, the CDR3 reads TGCGCCAGCAGCTTGGCCCCAGACTCTCGAAATACGCAGTATTTT.

CDR3 nucleotide sequence: TGTGCCAGCAGCTTATCCCAGGGAGGGATAGCGGGAGTGAACGAGCAGTACTTC. It specifies CASSLSQGGIAGVNEQYF. The chain employs TRBV5-6 and TRBJ2-5; 9 positions match TRBD2. Gene TRBJ2-7 matches the end of the DNA better, so the J call may be wrong. The CDR3 contains 18 residues. From germline, CDR1 is SGHDT and CDR2 YYEEEE.

This chain connects TRBV18 to TRBJ1-5; D possibly corresponds to TRBD1 (5 bases). CDR3 length: 14 amino acids. Germline values: CDR1 KGHSH, CDR2 LQKENI. V shed 5 bases and J shed 3 bases, with 11 bases lying between them. The CDR3, as DNA: TGTGCCAGCTCAGGACAAAAAGACAATCAGCCCCAGCATTTT. This codes for CASSGQKDNQPQHF.

The chain combines TRBV14 with TRBJ1-4; no clear D. Trimming shortened V by 1 base and J by 0 bases, and 12 bases separated the two germline ends. The CDR3 contains 17 residues. The germline V gene has CDR1 SGHDN and CDR2 FVKESK. Here the CDR3 DNA reads TGTGCCAGCAGCCAAGTGGCGGGAACAGCAACTAATGAAAAACTGTTTTTT. Translation: CASSQVAGTATNEKLFF.

The rearrangement uses TRBV5-1 and TRBJ2-5; no firm D call. Germline CDR1 is SGHRS and CDR2 is YFSETQ. CDR3 length: 17 residues. V was clipped by 0 bases and J by 0 bases, with 15 bases between them. CDR3 region: CASSLGLLQTYQETQYF. For the CDR3, the DNA is TGCGCCAGCAGCTTGGGACTCCTCCAGACTTACCAAGAGACCCAGTACTTC.

The chain couples TRBV28 to TRBJ1-2; tentatively, D is TRBD1 (5 bases). Germline V CDR1 and CDR2: MDHEN, SYDVKM. This CDR3 has 17 amino acids. V was clipped by 2 bases and J by 7 bases, with 23 bases between them. This CDR3 reads CASSLMGTWDPEAGYTF. Written as DNA, the CDR3 is TGTGCCAGCAGTTTAATGGGGACTTGGGACCCCGAAGCTGGCTACACCTTC.